The 16 T cell receptor beta chains presented below share a single source sample, sequenced in a study of shared clonotypes between healthy human individuals. Only CD45RO-negative cells positively selected for CCR7 counted as naive CD8 cells, so terminally differentiated effector memory CD45RA+ cells were excluded. Profiling relied on immunoSEQ multiplex PCR, and the TCRdb table lists in-frame clones only, not all of them. Seen here are 800,000 or so clones, around 96% observed once, and the top ten hold less than 0.25%. Material for sequencing was naive CD8+ T cells sorted from blood. The receptor source for this set is a man aged 25 to 40 in good health.

This sequence joins TRBV15 and TRBJ2-5; weak D call: TRBD2 (5 bases). From germline, CDR1 is LNHNV and CDR2 YYDKDF (reference sequence). The ends were cut back, 0 bases at V and 7 bases at J, with 18 bases in the middle. The length of the CDR3 is 16 residues. CDR3 amino acids: CATSRDPPTSSATQYF. In nucleotides, the CDR3 is TGTGCCACCAGCAGAGATCCCCCTACTAGTTCTGCGACCCAGTACTTC.

The chain is built from TRBV11-2 and TRBJ2-7; TRBD2 agrees at 14 bases. This CDR3 comprises 15 residues. Germline-derived CDR1 and CDR2 are SGHAT and FQNNGV. The V gene end was trimmed by 4 bases and the J gene end by 1 base; junction bases not matched to a gene: 0. In DNA form, the CDR3 reads TGTGCCAGCAGCTGGACTAGCGGGGGGTCCTACGAGCAGTACTTC. This encodes CASSWTSGGSYEQYF.

About this clone itself: The sample holds other DNA sequences that translate to the same CDR3. The chain uses TRBV7-9 and TRBJ1-5, with 7 nucleotides matching TRBD1. The CDR3 has 14 amino acids. Germline assignment: CDR1 SEHNR and CDR2 FQNEAQ (reference sequence). Trimming at V came to 1 base and at J to 7 bases, leaving 4 bases not matched to a gene. CDR3 nucleotides: TGTGCCAGCAGCTTAGAGGACAGGACACAGCCCCAGCATTTT. This sequence encodes CASSLEDRTQPQHF.

J is TRBJ2-1 and V is TRBV4-1, with 10 bases identical to TRBD1. J lost 7 bases, V lost 4 bases, and 1 base had no gene match. Germline V gene sequence: CDR1 MGHRA, CDR2 YSYEKL. The CDR3 spans 13 residues. CDR3 sequence (DNA): TGCGCCAGCAGCCGGGACAGGGGTAATGAGCAGTTCTTC. This translates into CASSRDRGNEQFF.

This chain uses TRBV9 with TRBJ1-4; possibly TRBD1 for D (6 bases). In germline, CDR1 is SGDLS, CDR2 YYNGEE. The CDR3 has 15 residues. Trimming pared 3 bases from V and 5 bases from J, leaving 14 bases between. Here the CDR3 DNA reads TGTGCCAGCAGCGATGGGTTCACAGGGAATGAAAAACTGTTTTTT. It yields the protein CASSDGFTGNEKLFF.

This rearrangement joins TRBV4-3 to TRBJ2-1, with 8 nucleotides matching TRBD2. V lost 4 bases and J lost 2; bases outside the gene matches: 7. CDR1 and CDR2 (germline): LGHNA, YSLEER. This CDR3 has 16 residues. In nucleotides, the CDR3 is TGCGCCAGCAGCCTGTCACTAGCGGAAGCCTACAATGAGCAGTTCTTC. Translating gives CASSLSLAEAYNEQFF.

This clone was observed a handful of times. The chain joins TRBV6-5 to TRBJ2-7; 8 bases are shared with TRBD2. Germline assignment: CDR1 MNHEY and CDR2 SVGAGI. V shed 2 bases and J 0 bases; nucleotides not matched to a gene: 0. This CDR3 contains 14 residues. In nucleotides, the CDR3 is TGTGCCAGCAGTTACGGGACTAGCTCCTACGAGCAGTACTTC. The encoded protein is CASSYGTSSYEQYF.

V usage is TRBV7-3 and J usage is TRBJ2-1; D remains ambiguous. Trimming shortened V by 5 bases and J by 8 bases, and 19 bases separated the two germline ends. The CDR3 consists of 15 residues. Germline CDR1 SGHTA, CDR2 FQGTGA. CDR3 residues: CASSPDNGWSDEQFF. Written as DNA, the CDR3 is TGTGCCAGCAGCCCCGACAATGGATGGTCCGATGAGCAGTTCTTC.

The chain couples TRBV7-9 to TRBJ2-7; 7 nucleotides align to TRBD1. The CDR3 is 14 amino acids. J gave up 2 bases and V 2 bases, and 3 bases lay outside the gene matches. Germline-derived CDR1 and CDR2 are SEHNR and FQNEAQ (reference sequence). The CDR3 spells CASSLIDRAYEQYF. As DNA, the CDR3 is TGTGCCAGCAGCTTAATCGACAGGGCCTACGAGCAGTACTTC.

The V call is TRBV29-1, the J call TRBJ2-7; unclear D gene. CDR3 length: 15 residues. Looked up from germline, CDR1 is SQVTM and CDR2 is ANQGSEA. The V gene lost 5 bases and the J gene lost 0 bases, with 17 bases spanning the gap. The chain's CDR3 is CSVPGDTGSSYEQYF. The CDR3 coding sequence is TGCAGCGTTCCCGGTGACACGGGCAGCTCCTACGAGCAGTACTTC.

This clone occurred once. CDR3 sequence (DNA): TGTGCCAGCACTAGCGCGACCGAGCAGTACTTC. Translating it yields CASTSATEQYF. V is TRBV2 and J is TRBJ2-7; D perhaps matches TRBD2 (6 bases). Trimming cost V 7 bases and J 6 bases, with 10 bases left between them. The CDR3 has 11 residues. The germline CDR1 and CDR2 sequences are SNHLY and FYNNEI.

This chain joins TRBV19 and TRBJ1-1; D might be TRBD1 (5 bases). Germline lookup yields CDR1 LNHDA and CDR2 SQIVND (reference sequence). The CDR3 has 15 amino acids. V dropped 3 bases and J dropped 1 base, with 12 bases sitting between them. CDR3: CASSILQGGNTEAFF. The CDR3 DNA follows: TGTGCCAGTAGTATTTTGCAGGGAGGGAACACTGAAGCTTTCTTT.

This clone was seen once. The chain has TRBV5-1 and TRBJ2-7, with D unclear. The V gene's germline CDR1 is SGHRS and CDR2 YFSETQ. V lost 3 bases and J 6 bases, leaving 19 bases between the germline ends. The CDR3 is 15 amino acids. The CDR3 nucleotides read TGCGCCAGCAGCTCCGGAGTCGAAATTTGGGCCGAGCAGTACTTC. It specifies CASSSGVEIWAEQYF.

The V gene is TRBV27, the J gene TRBJ1-5, with 9 bases identical to TRBD1. Germline V gene lookup returns CDR1 MNHEY and CDR2 SMNVEV (reference sequence). J gave up 4 bases and V 6 bases, and 7 bases lay outside the gene matches. The length of the CDR3 is 15 residues. The CDR3 coding sequence is TGTGCCAGCAGACAGGGGGCTTTTTGGAATCAGCCCCAGCATTTT. Translated, it gives CASRQGAFWNQPQHF.

V is TRBV9 and J is TRBJ2-3, with D perhaps being TRBD1 or TRBD2 (6 bases each). Per germline, CDR1 SGDLS and CDR2 YYNGEE. This CDR3 region has 14 residues. The germline V and J ends were trimmed by 1 base and 2 bases, with 8 bases remaining between them. The CDR3 coding sequence is TGTGCCAGCAGCGTACGGGGGCTCACAGATACGCAGTATTTT. This gives the protein CASSVRGLTDTQYF.

The sample holds one count of this clone. The chain uses TRBV7-2 and TRBJ2-2; D remains unclear. V lost 10 bases and J lost 0, with 15 bases in between. The CDR3 has 15 residues. Germline V gene data show CDR1 as SGHTA and CDR2 as FQGNSA. As DNA, the CDR3 is TGTGCCACCACCAAAGACAAACCGAACACCGGGGAGCTGTTTTTT. As protein: CATTKDKPNTGELFF.